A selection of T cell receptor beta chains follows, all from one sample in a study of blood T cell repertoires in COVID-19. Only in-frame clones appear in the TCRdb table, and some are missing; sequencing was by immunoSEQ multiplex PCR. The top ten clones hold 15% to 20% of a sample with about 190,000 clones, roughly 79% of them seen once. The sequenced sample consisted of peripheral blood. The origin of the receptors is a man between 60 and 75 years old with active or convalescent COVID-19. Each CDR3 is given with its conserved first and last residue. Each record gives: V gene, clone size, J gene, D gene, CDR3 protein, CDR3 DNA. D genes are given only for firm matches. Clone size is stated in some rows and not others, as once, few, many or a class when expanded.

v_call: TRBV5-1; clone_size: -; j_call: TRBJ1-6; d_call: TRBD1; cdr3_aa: CASSLNRGNSPLHF; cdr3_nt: TGCGCCAGCAGCTTGAACAGGGGTAATTCACCCCTCCACTTT
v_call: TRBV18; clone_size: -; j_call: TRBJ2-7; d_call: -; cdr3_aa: CASSRSEYEQYF; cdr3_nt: TGTGCCAGCTCACGATCCGAGTACGAGCAGTACTTC
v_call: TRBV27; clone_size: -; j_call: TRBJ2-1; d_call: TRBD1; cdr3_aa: CASSPRDRENEQFF; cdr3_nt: TGTGCCAGCAGTCCCCGGGACAGGGAGAATGAGCAGTTCTTC
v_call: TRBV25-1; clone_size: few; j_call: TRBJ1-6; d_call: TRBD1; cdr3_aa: CASSDGTGVSPLHF; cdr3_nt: TGTGCCAGCAGTGATGGGACAGGGGTCTCACCCCTCCACTTT
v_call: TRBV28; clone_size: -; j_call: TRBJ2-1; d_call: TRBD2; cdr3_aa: CASTPRSGTRDEQFF; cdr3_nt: TGTGCCAGCACCCCCCGTTCCGGGACTAGAGATGAGCAGTTCTTC
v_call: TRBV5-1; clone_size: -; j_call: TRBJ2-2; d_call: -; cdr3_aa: CASSLDTGVGTGELFF; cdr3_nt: TGCGCCAGCAGCTTGGACACGGGAGTCGGCACCGGGGAGCTGTTTTTT
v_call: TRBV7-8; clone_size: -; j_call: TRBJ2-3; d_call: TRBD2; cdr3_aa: CASSSIRTSGSTDTQYF; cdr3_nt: TGTGCCAGCAGCTCAATCCGGACTAGCGGGAGCACAGATACGCAGTATTTT
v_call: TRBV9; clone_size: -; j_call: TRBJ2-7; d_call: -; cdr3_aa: CASSVGGGWDYEQYF; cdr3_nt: TGTGCCAGCAGCGTAGGAGGAGGGTGGGACTACGAGCAGTACTTC
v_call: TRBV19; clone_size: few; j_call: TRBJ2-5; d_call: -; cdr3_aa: CASGRIQETQYF; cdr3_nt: TGTGCCAGTGGCAGGATTCAAGAGACCCAGTACTTC
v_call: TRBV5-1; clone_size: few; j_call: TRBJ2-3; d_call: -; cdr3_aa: CASSLASGIGDTQYF; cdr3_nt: TGCGCCAGCAGCTTGGCCTCGGGGATTGGAGATACGCAGTATTTT
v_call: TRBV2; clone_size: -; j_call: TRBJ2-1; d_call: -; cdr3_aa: CASSRGMSNEQFF; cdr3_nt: TGTGCCAGCAGTCGGGGAATGAGCAATGAGCAGTTCTTC
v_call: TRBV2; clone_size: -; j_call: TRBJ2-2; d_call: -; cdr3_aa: CASKETAGELFF; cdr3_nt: TGTGCCAGCAAGGAAACAGCCGGGGAGCTGTTTTTT
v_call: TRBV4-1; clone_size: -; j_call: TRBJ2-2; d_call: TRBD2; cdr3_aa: CASSRDYPMNTGELFF; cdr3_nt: TGCGCCAGCAGCCGGGACTATCCCATGAACACCGGGGAGCTGTTTTTT
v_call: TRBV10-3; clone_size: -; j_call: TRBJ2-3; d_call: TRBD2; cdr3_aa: CAISGTSGRTDTQYF; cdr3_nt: TGTGCCATCAGTGGGACTAGCGGGAGGACAGATACGCAGTATTTT
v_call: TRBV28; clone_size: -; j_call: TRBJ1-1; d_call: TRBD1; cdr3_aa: CASSPSTGMNTEAFF; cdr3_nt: TGTGCCAGCAGTCCCTCGACAGGGATGAACACTGAAGCTTTCTTT
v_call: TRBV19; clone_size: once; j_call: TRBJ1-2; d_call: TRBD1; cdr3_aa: CASRGQGNGYTF; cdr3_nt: TGTGCCAGTAGGGGACAGGGCAATGGCTACACCTTC
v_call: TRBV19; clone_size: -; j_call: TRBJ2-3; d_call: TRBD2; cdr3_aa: CASSIGLAAYTDTQYF; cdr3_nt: TGTGCCAGTAGTATAGGACTAGCGGCCTACACAGATACGCAGTATTTT
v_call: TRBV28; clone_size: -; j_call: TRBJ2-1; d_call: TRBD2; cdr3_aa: CASRRDSGNNEQFF; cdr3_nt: TGTGCCAGCAGGCGAGATAGCGGGAACAATGAGCAGTTCTTC
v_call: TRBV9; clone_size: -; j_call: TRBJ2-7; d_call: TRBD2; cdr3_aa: CASSVGGLAGGYEQYF; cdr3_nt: TGTGCCAGCAGCGTAGGAGGACTAGCGGGAGGTTACGAGCAGTACTTC
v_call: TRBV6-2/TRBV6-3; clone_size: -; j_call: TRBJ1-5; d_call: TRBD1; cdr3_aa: CASSYPRTGNFNQPQHF; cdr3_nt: TGTGCCAGCAGTTACCCCCGGACAGGGAACTTCAATCAGCCCCAGCATTTT
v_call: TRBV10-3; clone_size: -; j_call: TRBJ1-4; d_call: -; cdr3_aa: CAISESRTPNEKLFF; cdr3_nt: TGTGCCATCAGTGAGTCCAGGACTCCTAATGAAAAACTGTTTTTT
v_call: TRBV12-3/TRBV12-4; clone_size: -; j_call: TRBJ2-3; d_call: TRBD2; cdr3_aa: CASRGLADTQYF; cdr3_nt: TGTGCCAGCAGGGGACTAGCAGATACGCAGTATTTT
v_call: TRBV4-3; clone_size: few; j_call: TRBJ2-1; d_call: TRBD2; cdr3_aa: CASSQDIAGGNSYNEQFF; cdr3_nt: TGCGCCAGCAGCCAAGATATAGCGGGAGGTAACTCCTACAATGAGCAGTTCTTC
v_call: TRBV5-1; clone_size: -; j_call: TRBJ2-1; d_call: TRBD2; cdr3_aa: CASSRLGGLNEQFF; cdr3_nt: TGCGCCAGCAGCCGCTTGGGAGGGCTTAATGAGCAGTTCTTC
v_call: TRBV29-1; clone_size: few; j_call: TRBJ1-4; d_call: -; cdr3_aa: CSVGGSDEKLFF; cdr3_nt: TGCAGCGTTGGAGGGTCAGATGAAAAACTGTTTTTT
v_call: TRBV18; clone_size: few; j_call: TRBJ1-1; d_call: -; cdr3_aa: CASSPPLGGNTEAFF; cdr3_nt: TGTGCCAGCTCACCACCGCTGGGAGGGAACACTGAAGCTTTCTTT
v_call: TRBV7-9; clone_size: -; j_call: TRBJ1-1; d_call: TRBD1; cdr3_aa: CASSSTGGEEAFF; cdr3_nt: TGTGCCAGCAGCTCGACAGGGGGCGAAGAAGCTTTCTTT